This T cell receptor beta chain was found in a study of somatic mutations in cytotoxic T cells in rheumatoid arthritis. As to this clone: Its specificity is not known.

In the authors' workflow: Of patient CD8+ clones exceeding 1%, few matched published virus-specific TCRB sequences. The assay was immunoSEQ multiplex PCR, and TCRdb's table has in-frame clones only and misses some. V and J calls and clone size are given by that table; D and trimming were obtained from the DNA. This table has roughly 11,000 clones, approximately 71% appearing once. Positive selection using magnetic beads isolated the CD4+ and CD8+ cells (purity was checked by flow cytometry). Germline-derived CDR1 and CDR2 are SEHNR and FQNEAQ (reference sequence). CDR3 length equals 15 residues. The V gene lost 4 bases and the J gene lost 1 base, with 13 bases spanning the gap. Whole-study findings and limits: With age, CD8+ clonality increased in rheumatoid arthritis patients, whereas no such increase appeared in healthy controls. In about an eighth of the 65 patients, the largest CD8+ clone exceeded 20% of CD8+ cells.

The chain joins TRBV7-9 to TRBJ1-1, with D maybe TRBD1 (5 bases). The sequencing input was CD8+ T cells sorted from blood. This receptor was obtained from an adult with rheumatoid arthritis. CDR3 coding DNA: TGTGCCAGCAGCTACCCAGGGTCGACGAACACTGAAGCTTTCTTT. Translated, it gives CASSYPGSTNTEAFF.